What follows is one T cell receptor beta chain and its context. As yet, its antigen is unknown. This record belongs to a study of T cell responses to AZD1222 COVID-19 vaccine. Study conclusions and caveats: Baseline serostatus was positive in only a handful of AZD1222 recipients. Spike-specific TCR breadth and depth both grew after two AZD1222 doses. White British ancestry dominated among donors, who included more females, and clonal diversity was possibly underestimated. Repertoire collection took place solely once the T cell response had peaked.

Profiling relied on immunoSEQ multiplex PCR, and the TCRdb table lists in-frame clones only, not all of them. The sample lists 150,000 or so clones, about 89% occurring once. The V and J ends lost 0 bases and 1 base, in that order; junction bases with no gene match: 6. The CDR3 runs 16 residues. Germline CDR1 and CDR2: SGHNT and YYREEE (reference sequence). This TCR was recovered from an adult in good health. The chain combines TRBV5-4 with TRBJ1-1, with TRBD1 matching over 7 bases. Sequenced material: peripheral blood, taken on day 0 of AZD1222 vaccination. The CDR3 reads CASSLDEGGKNTEAFF. CDR3 in DNA: TGTGCCAGCAGCTTGGATGAAGGGGGCAAGAACACTGAAGCTTTCTTT.